This record covers a single TCR beta chain. It lacks a known antigen. No qualities accompany the bases; no much larger clone lies one base away. The germline V gene (reference sequence) gives CDR1 as SGHAT and CDR2 as FQDESV. Cut back by 1 base and 10 bases, the V and J ends lie 13 bases apart. Counted from cysteine to phenylalanine, this CDR3 has 13 amino acids. CDR3 DNA only is kept here, 39 bases in frame from base 1. These data originate in a study of blood T cell repertoires in COVID-19 (dated by TCRdb to 2020 to 2021). For context, the study as a whole: Samples covering the acute and convalescent phases of COVID-19 were provided by collaborators in the United States, Italy and Spain. The material from the prospective study consisted of cDNA or gDNA derived from T cells, B-cell-depleted T cells, or PBMCs. Subjects who had been exposed to COVID-19, were actively infected with it, or had recovered from it provided the deeply sampled blood TCRbeta repertoires that made up the dataset. The repertoires were released in a freely available public database meant as a resource for research on the immune response to SARS-CoV-2. Samples were obtained from the ongoing ImmuneRACE study (first 160 participants) and from roughly 1,300 subjects provided by 6 global collaborators. The sample metadata nearly always contained a de-identified subject ID, COVID-19 status, age in years and sex. HLA class I and class II types, where available, came from metadata supplied by the sample provider rather than from assay-based typing.

The research as a whole found: How much clinical and demographic metadata was included differed by source and by participant, and the metadata was provided uncurated.

The immunoSEQ Assay, a bias-controlled multiplex PCR, was used to amplify TCRbeta CDR3 regions from genomic DNA. The original pipeline was this. Within the assay, amplification of reference gene primers was used to estimate how many nucleated cells each sample contained. To quantify the absolute abundance of each unique TCRbeta CDR3 rearrangement, sequence reads were collapsed and filtered. For each sample, productive Simpson clonality was calculated as the square root of Simpson's diversity index across productive rearrangements. In its TCRdb copy, this immuneACCESS table keeps in-frame sequences only and misses some clones. Where compared with another copy, unresolved V genes explain less than half of these, and the others have no known cause. V, J and clone size are taken as reported in that table, and D and trimming were inferred from the DNA itself. In this sample the table shows around 150,000 clones, about 85% of which occur a single time. The biggest ten clones account for around 2.3% of the sample.

One collaborating source in Seattle enrolled patients during active infection and followed them longitudinally through the course of disease. Whole blood was collected in K2EDTA tubes by collaborating institutions according to the institutions' own protocols. For TCRbeta analysis, collaborator samples were shipped as frozen whole blood, as isolated PBMCs, or as DNA extracted from either sample type. The rearranged segments are TRBV11-1 and TRBJ1-1, with TRBD1 tentatively as D gene (5 bases match). This clonotype was obtained from a human donor with COVID-19, enrolled during active disease. The donor label of this sample is uncertain. The sequenced material came from peripheral blood. The bases read TGTGCCAGCAGCTTAGTTGAAGGGGCATCAGCTTTCTTT. Its protein is CASSLVEGASAFF.